These T cell receptor beta chains were read from a single sample in a study of T cells in Graves' hyperthyroidism and ophthalmopathy. Each CDR3 protein is one row after TCRdb ran MiXCR on the multiplex PCR reads. The sample has around 600,000 distinct CDR3 sequences, less than 45% seen once. Sequencing was performed on peripheral blood or thyroid tissue (not recorded which). These TCRs come from an adult man with Graves' disease, either hyperthyroidism or ophthalmopathy (not recorded which). The CDR3 runs from the conserved cysteine through the conserved F or W. D genes are given only for firm matches. Not every row has a clone size; where given, it reads once, few, many or a size class.

V	D	size	J	DNA	CDR3
TRBV9	TRBD1	.	TRBJ1-2	TGTGCCAGCTCACCAGAGGGACAGGGGGCCTATGGCTACACCTTC	CASSPEGQGAYGYTF
TRBV7-9	.	.	TRBJ1-2	TGTGCCAGCGGCTTAGGAGGGCGCGCTGACTATGGCTACACCTTC	CASGLGGRADYGYTF
TRBV9	TRBD1	many	TRBJ1-4	TGTGCCAGCAGCGCGACCGGGACAGGGAGTGAAAAACTGTTTTTT	CASSATGTGSEKLFF
TRBV19	.	few	TRBJ2-5	TGTGCCAGCAGTCCCCTGGGACAGTACTTC	CASSPLGQYF
TRBV6-6	.	.	TRBJ1-5	TGTGCCAGCAGTTACTCACGGATAATGGGTCAGCCCCAGCATTTT	CASSYSRIMGQPQHF
TRBV12-3/TRBV12-4	.	.	TRBJ2-7	TGTGCCAGCAGTTTGGCAGGCGGGGTGGCCTACGAGCAGTACTTC	CASSLAGGVAYEQYF
TRBV29-1	TRBD1	.	TRBJ1-1	TGCAGCTACAGACAGGGGATGATGAACACTGAAGCTTTCTTT	CSYRQGMMNTEAFF
TRBV20-1	.	few	TRBJ1-6	TGCAGTGCTAGAGATTTCGCAGGGCGTAATTCACCCCTCCACTTT	CSARDFAGRNSPLHF
TRBV19	.	few	TRBJ1-5	TGTGCCAGTAGTATAGGACGCGGGCAGGACAATCAGCCCCAGCATTTT	CASSIGRGQDNQPQHF
TRBV5-1	.	.	TRBJ1-4	TGCGCCAGCTTGGACAGCGAAAAACTGTTTTTT	CASLDSEKLFF
TRBV7-6	TRBD1	few	TRBJ1-2	TGTGCCAGCAGCTTAGCGATGGCAGGGGGCGACTATGGCTACACCTTC	CASSLAMAGGDYGYTF
TRBV29-1	.	.	TRBJ1-2	TGCAGCAGTTTAGAAGCCAGGGTAAACACCTTC	CSSLEARVNTF
TRBV7-6	TRBD1	many	TRBJ1-6	TGTGCCAGCAGCGACAGGGAGAGCTCCTATAATTCACCCCTCCACTTT	CASSDRESSYNSPLHF
TRBV4-2	.	.	TRBJ1-6	TGTGCCAGCAGCCAAGAAGCGGGGAGAGGTGGATCACCCCTCCACTTT	CASSQEAGRGGSPLHF
TRBV11-2	.	.	TRBJ2-6	TGTGCCAGCAGCCACACCTTATTGAGCTCAGGGGCCAACGTCCCGACTTTC	CASSHTLLSSGANVPTF
TRBV7-9	.	once	TRBJ1-5	TGTGCCAGCAGCTTACGGGGAGGCGAGTGCAATCAGCCCCAGCATTTT	CASSLRGGECNQPQHF
TRBV7-9	.	many	TRBJ1-4	TGTGCCAGCAGCCTCCTGCGAACTAATGAAAAACTGTTTTTT	CASSLLRTNEKLFF
TRBV29-1	TRBD1	many	TRBJ2-2	TGCAGCGGAGGGACAGGGAGCACCGGGGAGCTGTTTTTT	CSGGTGSTGELFF
TRBV11-3	.	.	TRBJ2-2	TGTGCCAGCGCTTGGGGGGGGCTTCTGATAGGGGAGCTGTTTTTT	CASAWGGLLIGELFF
TRBV19	TRBD1	.	TRBJ1-4	TGTGCCAGTAGTCTCGGGACAGGGCTTTCCGGGGAAAAACTGTTTTTT	CASSLGTGLSGEKLFF
TRBV6-5	.	.	TRBJ2-7	TGTGCCAGCAGTTACTCGATGGCCAACAGTACCCTCTCCTACGAGCAGTACTTC	CASSYSMANSTLSYEQYF
TRBV15	TRBD1	many	TRBJ2-5	TGTGCCACCAGCAGTGGACCGGACAGGACGGAGACCCAGTACTTC	CATSSGPDRTETQYF
TRBV20-1	.	few	TRBJ1-1	TGCAGTGCTAGTCCTGGGGCCAACATGAACACTGAAGCTTTCTTT	CSASPGANMNTEAFF
TRBV29-1	.	.	TRBJ1-5	TGCAGCGCAGGTCCCAATCAGCCCCAGCATTTT	CSAGPNQPQHF
TRBV7-6	.	.	TRBJ1-5	TGTGCCAGCAGCTTAGCAGGGGGGAAACAGCCCCAGCATTTT	CASSLAGGKQPQHF
TRBV5-1	.	.	TRBJ2-2	TGCGCCAGCAGCTTGTTCGCCACCGGGGAGCTGTTTTTT	CASSLFATGELFF
TRBV20-1	.	few	TRBJ1-5	TGCAGTGCTAGACCGTCACAGGGACCTGGGCAGCCCCAGCATTTT	CSARPSQGPGQPQHF
TRBV20-1	.	many	TRBJ2-5	TGCAGTGCTAGAGGGGGTGGCGAGACCCAGTACTTC	CSARGGGETQYF
TRBV2	.	.	TRBJ2-2	TGTGCCAGCACCATTGGACAGGGACTATCCGGGGAGCTGTTTTTT	CASTIGQGLSGELFF
TRBV7-2	.	.	TRBJ1-2	TGTGCCAGCGGCTTAGTGGCAGGGAGTTACTATGGCTACACCTTC	CASGLVAGSYYGYTF
TRBV12-3/TRBV12-4	TRBD2	few	TRBJ2-5	TGTGCCAGCACCCTATCGGGACTAGCGGGACAAGAGACCCAGTACTTC	CASTLSGLAGQETQYF